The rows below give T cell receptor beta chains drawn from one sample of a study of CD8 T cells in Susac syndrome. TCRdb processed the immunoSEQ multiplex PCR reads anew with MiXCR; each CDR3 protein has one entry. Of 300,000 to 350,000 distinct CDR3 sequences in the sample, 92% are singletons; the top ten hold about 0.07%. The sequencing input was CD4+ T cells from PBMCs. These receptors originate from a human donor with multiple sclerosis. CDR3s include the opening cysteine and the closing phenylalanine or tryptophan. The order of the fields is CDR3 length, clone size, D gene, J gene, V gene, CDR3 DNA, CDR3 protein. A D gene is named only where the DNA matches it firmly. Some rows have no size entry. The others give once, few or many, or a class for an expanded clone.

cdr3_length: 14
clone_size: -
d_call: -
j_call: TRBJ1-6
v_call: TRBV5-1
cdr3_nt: TGCGCCAGCAGCGTCGACAGGCTTAATTCACCCCTCCACTTT
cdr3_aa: CASSVDRLNSPLHF

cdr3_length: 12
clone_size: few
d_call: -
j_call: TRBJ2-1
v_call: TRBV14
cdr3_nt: TGTGCCAGCAGCCAAGAGGGAGCTGAGCAGTTCTTC
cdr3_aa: CASSQEGAEQFF

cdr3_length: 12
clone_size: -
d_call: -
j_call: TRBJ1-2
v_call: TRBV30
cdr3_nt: TGTGCCTGGAGACTGGCAGACTATGGCTACACCTTC
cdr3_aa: CAWRLADYGYTF

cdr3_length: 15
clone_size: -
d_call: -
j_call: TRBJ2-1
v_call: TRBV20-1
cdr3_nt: TGCAGTGCTAGTGGGGCTAGCGACTCCTACAATGAGCAGTTCTTC
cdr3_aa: CSASGASDSYNEQFF

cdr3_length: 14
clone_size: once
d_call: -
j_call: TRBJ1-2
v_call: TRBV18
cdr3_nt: TGTGCCAGCTCACCAGAACGATTGAACTATGGCTACACCTTC
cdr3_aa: CASSPERLNYGYTF

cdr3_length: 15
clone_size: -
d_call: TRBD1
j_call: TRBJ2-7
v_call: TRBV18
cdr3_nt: TGTGCCAGCTCACCCAGGACAGGGGGGGCCTACGAGCAGTACTTC
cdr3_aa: CASSPRTGGAYEQYF

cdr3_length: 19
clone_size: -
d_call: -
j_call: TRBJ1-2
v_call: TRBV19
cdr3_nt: TGTGCCAGTAGTATAGCGGGCACAGGGAGCCAAGCAATAATGGGAGGCTACACCTTC
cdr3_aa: CASSIAGTGSQAIMGGYTF

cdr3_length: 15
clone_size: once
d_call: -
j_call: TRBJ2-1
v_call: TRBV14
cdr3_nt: TGTGCCAGCAGCCAAGGGGTTAGCTCCTACAATGAGCAGTTCTTC
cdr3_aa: CASSQGVSSYNEQFF

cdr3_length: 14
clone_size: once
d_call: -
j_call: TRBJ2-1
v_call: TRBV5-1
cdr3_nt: TGCGCCAGCAGCCCCCGCCTACGGGGGAATGAGCAGTTCTTC
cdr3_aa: CASSPRLRGNEQFF

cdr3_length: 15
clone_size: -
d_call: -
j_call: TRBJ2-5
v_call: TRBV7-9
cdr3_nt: TGTGCCAGCAGCTTAAGTTGGCAGGCAATAGAGACCCAGTACTTC
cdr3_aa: CASSLSWQAIETQYF

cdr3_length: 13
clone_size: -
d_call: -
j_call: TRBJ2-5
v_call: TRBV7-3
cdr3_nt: TGTGCCAGCAGCAAAGAGGCGGGAGAGACCCAGTACTTC
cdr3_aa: CASSKEAGETQYF

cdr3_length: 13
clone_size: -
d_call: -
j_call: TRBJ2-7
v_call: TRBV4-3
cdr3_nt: TGCGCCAGCAGCCAAGATCTCTGGTACGAGCAGTACTTC
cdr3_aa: CASSQDLWYEQYF

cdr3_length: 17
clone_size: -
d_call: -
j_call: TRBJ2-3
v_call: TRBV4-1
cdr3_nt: TGCGCCAGCAGCCAGGGGGCGGGCCGGGGCAGCACAGATACGCAGTATTTT
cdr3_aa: CASSQGAGRGSTDTQYF